The 32 T cell receptor beta chains in this list originate from one sample, sequenced in a study of CD8 T cells in Susac syndrome. After extraction with the RNeasy kit, roughly 0.45 to 1 ug of the RNA was reverse transcribed using random hexamers. TCRdb re-called the immunoSEQ multiplex PCR reads through MiXCR, storing one row per CDR3 protein. The sample lists 90,000 to 150,000 distinct CDR3 sequences, around 90% occurring once. Sequenced input: CD4+ T cells from PBMCs. These TCRs come from a human donor in good health.

The rearrangement uses TRBV7-2 and TRBJ2-1; no clear D gene. Germline CDR1 and CDR2: SGHTA and FQGNSA. This CDR3 has 17 residues. V was shortened by 0 bases and J by 6 bases, with 18 bases between the two germline ends. The CDR3 DNA sequence: TGTGCCAGCAGCTTAGCGTCACAGCCTAAGGATGGCAATGAGCAGTTCTTC. Translating gives CASSLASQPKDGNEQFF.

The rearrangement joins TRBV7-9 to TRBJ2-1, with D perhaps given as TRBD1 or TRBD2 (5 bases each). Trimming took off 1 base at V and 4 bases at J, with 8 bases between the two ends. Looked up from germline, CDR1 is SEHNR and CDR2 is FQNEAQ (reference sequence). CDR3 length: 14 residues. DNA for the CDR3: TGTGCCAGCAGCTTAGAGGGACCTTACAATGAGCAGTTCTTC. Its translation is CASSLEGPYNEQFF.

The chain employs TRBV7-3 and TRBJ2-1; D gene unclear. The length of the CDR3 is 13 residues. Deletions cut 3 bases from V and 3 bases from J, with 6 bases between. Germline assignment: CDR1 SGHTA and CDR2 FQGTGA. CDR3 sequence (DNA): TGTGCCAGCAGCTTTACTCTCTACAATGAGCAGTTCTTC. It specifies CASSFTLYNEQFF.

J is TRBJ1-1 and V is TRBV14; D ambiguous. The CDR3 loop spans 11 amino acids. Trimming left V 4 bases short and J 10 bases short, with 10 bases between. Germline CDR1 reads SGHDN; CDR2 reads FVKESK. DNA of the CDR3: TGTGCCAGCAGCCCCGGACCCGGAGCTTTCTTT. Its translation is CASSPGPGAFF. The whole variable domain, filled in from reference TRBV14 and TRBJ1-1, reads EAGVTQFPSHSVIEKGQTVTLRCDPISGHDNLYWYRRVMGKEIKFLLHFVKESKQDESGMPNNRFLAERTGGTYSTLKVQPAELEDSGVYFCASSPGPGAFFGQGTRLTVV.

This chain joins TRBV12-3 or TRBV12-4 and TRBJ1-4, with 8 bases identical to TRBD1. The CDR3 totals 14 residues. V lost 5 bases, J lost 4 bases, and 3 bases stayed unmatched. The CDR3 sequence: CASSPGQGNEKLFF. The CDR3 DNA sequence: TGTGCCAGCAGTCCAGGACAGGGTAATGAAAAACTGTTTTTT.

The chain is built from TRBV7-2 and TRBJ2-3; D is undetermined. Germline CDR1 reads SGHTA; CDR2 reads FQGNSA. CDR3 size: 14 residues. V lost 3 bases to trimming and J lost 1 base, with 8 bases between them. CDR3 region: CASSLISRTDTQYF. The CDR3, as DNA: TGTGCCAGCAGCTTGATCAGTCGCACAGATACGCAGTATTTT.

The rearrangement joins TRBV6-5 to TRBJ2-3, with a possible D match to TRBD1 (6 bases). This CDR3 has 17 residues. V was clipped by 1 base and J by 2 bases, with 16 bases between them. CDR1 and CDR2 from the germline V gene are MNHEY and SVGAGI. CDR3 sequence reads: CASSYFTGTALTDTQYF. DNA for the CDR3: TGTGCCAGCAGTTACTTTACAGGGACGGCGCTCACAGATACGCAGTATTTT.

The rearrangement joins TRBV20-1 to TRBJ2-1, with 13 bases fitting TRBD2. The junction had 14 bases not matched to a gene; V was cut back by 3 bases and J by 9 bases. The germline CDR1 and CDR2 sequences are DFQATT and SNEGSKA (reference sequence). The CDR3 totals 17 residues. CDR3 sequence (DNA): TGCAGTGCTAGTTTTCCCGGGACTAGCGGGGACTGGGTTGAGCAGTTCTTC. Translating it yields CSASFPGTSGDWVEQFF.

The sample holds one count of this clonotype. This chain connects TRBV6-1 to TRBJ1-2; perhaps TRBD1 as D (5 bases). Germline CDR1 and CDR2: MNHNS and SASEGT. This CDR3 is 12 amino acids long. The V end lost 8 bases, the J end lost 8 bases, and 15 bases lay between the germline ends. CDR3 nucleotides: TGTGCCAGCCCTGCGGGGGATCTAGGCTACACCTTC. Translated, it gives CASPAGDLGYTF.

The V call is TRBV6-2 or TRBV6-3, the J call TRBJ1-1, with 7 nucleotides matching TRBD1. J lost 1 base, V lost 9 bases, and 5 bases had no gene match. Looked up from germline, CDR1 is MNHEY and CDR2 is SVGEGT. This CDR3 is 13 amino acids long. The CDR3 nucleotides are TGTGCCAGTCGGACAGGCGAGAACACTGAAGCTTTCTTT. Translated, it gives CASRTGENTEAFF.

V gene TRBV7-2 combines with J gene TRBJ2-2; D is unclear. This CDR3 has 13 amino acids. Germline lookup yields CDR1 SGHTA and CDR2 FQGNSA. V was clipped by 6 bases and J by 6 bases, with 11 bases between them. CDR3 bases: TGTGCCAGCAGTCGATTAAGCTCCGGGGAGCTGTTTTTT. Amino acids: CASSRLSSGELFF.

This clonotype came up once. The chain uses TRBV4-2 and TRBJ1-5; D gene uncertain. The CDR3 spans 13 residues. The germline V and J ends were trimmed by 0 bases and 6 bases, with 6 bases remaining between them. The V gene's germline CDR1 is LGHNA and CDR2 YNFKEQ. Written as DNA, the CDR3 is TGTGCCAGCAGCCAAGAGGGTGGTCAGCCCCAGCATTTT. This translates into CASSQEGGQPQHF.

This chain links TRBV7-9 with TRBJ1-6, with D uncertain. The CDR3 is 14 amino acids. V lost 3 bases and J 6 bases, leaving 9 bases between the germline ends. Germline V gene lookup returns CDR1 SEHNR and CDR2 FQNEAQ (reference sequence). DNA of the CDR3: TGTGCCAGCAGCTTTCCCCCCACTAATTCACCCCTCCACTTT. This sequence encodes CASSFPPTNSPLHF.

The CDR3 spells CASSWSSGQTYNEQFF. The CDR3 DNA reads as TGTGCCAGCAGCTGGTCGTCGGGACAAACCTACAATGAGCAGTTCTTC. The chain recombines TRBV6-1 with TRBJ2-1; weak D call: TRBD1 (6 bases). The CDR3 extends over 16 amino acids. Germline CDR1 is MNHNS and CDR2 is SASEGT. The V end lost 6 bases, the J end lost 2 bases, and 17 bases lay between the germline ends.

The DNA of the CDR3 is TGTGCCAGCAGCCCGAGTGGGGGGGGAATGAACACTGAAGCTTTCTTT. Its protein is CASSPSGGGMNTEAFF. The V and J genes are TRBV7-9 and TRBJ1-1; tentatively, D is TRBD1 (5 bases). V lost 5 bases and J lost 0, with 16 bases in between. The CDR3 length is 16 residues. Looked up from germline, CDR1 is SEHNR and CDR2 is FQNEAQ (reference sequence).

This sequence joins TRBV7-8 and TRBJ2-7, with D tentatively TRBD1 (5 bases). V was clipped by 5 bases and J by 6 bases, with 11 bases between them. Germline CDR1 and CDR2: SGHVS and FQNEAQ. There are 12 residues in the CDR3. CDR3 sequence (DNA): TGTGCCAGCAGCCCCGTGGGGCCCGAGCAGTACTTC. It yields the protein CASSPVGPEQYF.

The genes are TRBV30 and TRBJ1-5, with TRBD1 as a possible D gene (6 bases). The CDR3 totals 14 residues. The V gene's germline CDR1 is GTSNPN and CDR2 SVGIG (reference sequence). Trimming took 0 bases from V and 9 from J, leaving 15 bases between them. The CDR3 DNA follows: TGTGCCTGGAGTGTACGTCAGGGGAGGCTGCCCCAGCATTTT. Protein sequence: CAWSVRQGRLPQHF.

This chain links TRBV5-1 with TRBJ2-7; the match to TRBD1 covers 8 bases. The CDR3 loop spans 13 amino acids. CDR1 and CDR2 (germline): SGHRS, YFSETQ. Germline trimming cut 0 bases from V and 6 bases from J; bases unmatched to any gene: 2. DNA for the CDR3: TGCGCCAGCAGCTTGGCTACAGGGGGCGAGCAGTACTTC. Amino acid sequence: CASSLATGGEQYF.

The chain recombines TRBV4-3 with TRBJ2-3; unclear D gene. Trimming shortened V by 0 bases and J by 6 bases, and 16 bases separated the two germline ends. From germline, CDR1 is LGHNA and CDR2 YSLEER. This CDR3 is built from 16 residues. The DNA for the CDR3 is TGCGCCAGCAGCCAAGATCTTACAGCCCGCGCGGATACGCAGTATTTT. It translates to CASSQDLTARADTQYF.

The gene calls are TRBV6-2 or TRBV6-3 and TRBJ2-1, with D tentatively TRBD2 (6 bases). V was pared by 5 bases and J by 6 bases, with 20 bases between. This CDR3 region has 16 residues. Germline V gives CDR1 MNHEY, CDR2 SVGEGT. The CDR3 loop is CASSAPGSTRGNEQFF. The CDR3, as DNA: TGTGCCAGCAGTGCCCCGGGGTCTACGCGGGGCAATGAGCAGTTCTTC.

This chain links TRBV3-1 with TRBJ2-2; 8 bases agree with TRBD1. The CDR3 spans 16 residues. CDR1 and CDR2 from the germline V gene are LGHDT and YNNKEL (reference sequence). Trimming took 1 base from V and 5 from J; bases not matched to a gene: 6. CDR3 protein: CASSQALGQGTGELFF. CDR3 in DNA: TGTGCCAGCAGCCAAGCCTTAGGACAGGGAACCGGGGAGCTGTTTTTT.

The CDR3 region is CASSQDLWTTDTQYF. Here the CDR3 DNA reads TGCGCCAGCAGCCAAGACTTATGGACCACAGATACGCAGTATTTT. The chain combines TRBV4-3 with TRBJ2-3; D not certain. Trimming removed 0 bases from V and 2 bases from J, with 9 bases in between. This CDR3 spans 15 amino acids. In germline, CDR1 is LGHNA, CDR2 YSLEER.

Only one count was recorded for this clonotype. CDR3 amino acids: CSVLGGFGTEAFF. The CDR3 DNA follows: TGCAGCGTCCTAGGGGGTTTCGGCACTGAAGCTTTCTTT. V and J are TRBV29-1 and TRBJ1-1, with D possibly being TRBD1 (6 bases). Trimming pared 6 bases from V and 4 bases from J, leaving 15 bases between. The CDR3 length is 13 residues. Germline-derived CDR1 and CDR2 are SQVTM and ANQGSEA.

This chain uses TRBV11-2 with TRBJ2-2; a possible D gene is TRBD2 (5 bases). Trimming removed 5 bases at V and 8 bases at J, with 18 bases between. Germline assignment: CDR1 SGHAT and CDR2 FQNNGV. This CDR3 spans 15 amino acids. DNA of the CDR3: TGTGCCAGCAGCGCCATCGGGGTGATAGAGGGGGAGCTGTTTTTT. This encodes CASSAIGVIEGELFF.

The V and J genes are TRBV7-2 and TRBJ2-3, with D unclear. CDR1 is SGHTA and CDR2 is FQGNSA in the germline V gene. Between the trimmed V and J ends, which lost 6 bases and 3 bases, there was a span of 16 bases. This CDR3 is built from 15 residues. CDR3 nucleotides: TGTGCCAGCAGTCCTACTACCATTAGTACAGATACGCAGTATTTT. Translated, it gives CASSPTTISTDTQYF.

The chain combines TRBV29-1 with TRBJ1-2; no firm D call. Germline lookup yields CDR1 SQVTM and CDR2 ANQGSEA. The CDR3 contains 10 residues. CDR3 DNA sequence: TGCTCCTGTGAGGGTCCTGGCTACACCTTC. Translating gives CSCEGPGYTF.

The V and J genes are TRBV5-1 and TRBJ2-2; the match to TRBD1 covers 10 bases. This CDR3 has 16 residues. Germline V gene sequence: CDR1 SGHRS, CDR2 YFSETQ. The ends lost 6 bases at V and 3 bases at J; junction bases unmatched: 8. The CDR3, as DNA: TGCGCCAGCAAAAAGACAGGGGGCATCGACACCGGGGAGCTGTTTTTT. This gives the protein CASKKTGGIDTGELFF.

DNA of the CDR3: TGCGCCAGCAGGGCCGGGACAGGGACAGAGACCCAGTACTTC. Protein: CASRAGTGTETQYF. The chain uses TRBV5-1 and TRBJ2-5, with 9 bases that match TRBD1. J gave up 4 bases and V 5 bases, and 6 bases lay outside the gene matches. The CDR3 is 14 amino acids. Germline assignment: CDR1 SGHRS and CDR2 YFSETQ.

The chain joins TRBV9 to TRBJ2-5; D unclear. V was cut by 4 bases and J by 2 bases, with 12 bases left in between. Germline V gene lookup returns CDR1 SGDLS and CDR2 YYNGEE. The CDR3 runs 14 residues. This CDR3 reads CASSPPSAQETQYF. The CDR3 nucleotides are TGTGCCAGCAGCCCACCGTCCGCACAAGAGACCCAGTACTTC.

The V call is TRBV6-6, the J call TRBJ1-4; D might be TRBD1 (6 bases). This CDR3 is built from 14 residues. Germline V gene lookup returns CDR1 MNHNY and CDR2 SVGAGI (reference sequence). V was trimmed by 4 bases and J by 8 bases, leaving 14 bases between them. CDR3 in DNA: TGTGCCAGCAGTTCCGACAGGATGCGGGAAAAACTGTTTTTT. Its translation is CASSSDRMREKLFF.

The V gene is TRBV6-2 or TRBV6-3, the J gene TRBJ1-2, with TRBD1 matching 11 bases. V lost 4 bases, J lost 7 bases, and 8 bases stayed unmatched. Germline CDR1 reads MNHEY; CDR2 reads SVGEGT. The CDR3 extends over 15 amino acids. The CDR3 nucleotides are TGTGCCAGCAGTTGGATCGGGACAGGGGGATTTGGCTACACCTTC. This gives the protein CASSWIGTGGFGYTF.

The chain joins TRBV29-1 to TRBJ2-2; TRBD1 or TRBD2 may be the D gene (5 bases each). V was clipped by 7 bases and J by 7 bases, with 13 bases between them. The CDR3 has 12 amino acids. From germline, CDR1 is SQVTM and CDR2 ANQGSEA. For the CDR3, the DNA is TGCAGCGCCATCGGGGCGGGCGGGGAGCTGTTTTTT. Its protein product is CSAIGAGGELFF.